The present T cell receptor (beta chain) was sequenced within a study of blood T cell repertoires in COVID-19 (dated by TCRdb to 2020 to 2022). Some background on the complete study: Samples covering the acute and convalescent phases of COVID-19 were provided by collaborators in the United States, Italy and Spain. The prospective study material was composed of cDNA or gDNA derived from T cells, B-cell-depleted T cells, or PBMCs. Deeply sampled blood TCRbeta repertoires from subjects exposed to, actively infected with, or recovered from COVID-19 were included in the dataset. A freely available public database, intended as a resource for researchers studying the immune response to SARS-CoV-2, is where the repertoires were released. Samples came from the ongoing ImmuneRACE study (first 160 participants) plus 1,254 subjects from 6 global collaborators. The sample metadata nearly always contained a de-identified subject ID, COVID-19 status, age in years and sex. HLA class I and class II types, where available, came from metadata supplied by the sample provider rather than from assay-based typing. Overall study results and their limits: Clinical and demographic metadata were provided uncurated, with the amount varying by source and participant.

Details on this clone: The target of this receptor is not known. No much larger clonotype is one base removed from it; base qualities were not supplied.

TCRbeta CDR3 regions were amplified from genomic DNA by means of the immunoSEQ Assay, a bias-controlled multiplex PCR. Per the original workflow: Nucleated cell counts per sample were estimated from amplification of reference gene primers within the assay. Sequence reads were collapsed and filtered to measure the absolute abundance of every unique TCRbeta CDR3 rearrangement. For each sample, productive Simpson clonality was calculated by taking the square root of Simpson's diversity index across productive rearrangements. In its TCRdb copy, this immuneACCESS table keeps in-frame sequences only and misses some clones. Where compared with another copy, unresolved V genes explain less than half of these, and the others have no known cause. That table is the source of V, J and clone size, and D and trimming were worked out from the DNA. The sample yields approximately 240,000 clones; roughly four fifths were counted once. 1.3% of the sample belongs to the ten largest clones.

According to the germline V gene, CDR1 reads MNHEY and CDR2 reads SVGAGI. Trimming at the junction amounts to 2 bases on V and 0 bases on J, and the germline ends lie 10 bases apart. The CDR3 covers 15 residues, taking in both the cysteine and the phenylalanine. Of all the DNA, just the CDR3 is kept, 45 bases in frame from base 1. Participants in the prospective study were enrolled through a virtual design, were aged roughly 18 to 90 years, and lived in under 25 United States geographic areas. In the prospective study, participants were assigned to cohorts based on the clinical history participants reported in a screening survey and a study questionnaire. In the prospective study, whole blood, serum and a nasopharyngeal or oropharyngeal swab were collected from each participant by mobile phlebotomists. Prospective study participants could optionally give additional blood draws and questionnaires over a roughly two-month period. Before DNA extraction, prospective study blood samples were shipped either frozen or at room temperature.

Recombination linked TRBV6-5 to TRBJ1-2, with the D gene call left open. Sequencing used PBMCs or T cells enriched from blood (not recorded which). The TCR comes from a woman aged 40 to 50 with acute COVID-19. This receptor has the CDR3 CASSYRAETNYGYTF. The DNA sequence reads TGTGCCAGCAGTTACCGCGCGGAGACTAACTATGGCTACACCTTC.